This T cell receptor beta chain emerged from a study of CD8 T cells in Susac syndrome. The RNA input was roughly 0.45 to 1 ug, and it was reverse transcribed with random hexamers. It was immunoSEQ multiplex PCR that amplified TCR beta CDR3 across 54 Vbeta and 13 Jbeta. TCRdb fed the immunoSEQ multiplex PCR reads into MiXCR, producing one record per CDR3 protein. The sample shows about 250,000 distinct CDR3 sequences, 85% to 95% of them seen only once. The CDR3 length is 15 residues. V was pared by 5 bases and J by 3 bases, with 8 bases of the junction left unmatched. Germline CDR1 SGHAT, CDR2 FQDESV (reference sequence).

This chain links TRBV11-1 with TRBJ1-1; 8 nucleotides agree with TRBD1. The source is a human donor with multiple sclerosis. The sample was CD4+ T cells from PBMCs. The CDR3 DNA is TGTGCCAGCAGCCCACAGACAGGGGAGGACACTGAAGCTTTCTTT. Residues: CASSPQTGEDTEAFF.